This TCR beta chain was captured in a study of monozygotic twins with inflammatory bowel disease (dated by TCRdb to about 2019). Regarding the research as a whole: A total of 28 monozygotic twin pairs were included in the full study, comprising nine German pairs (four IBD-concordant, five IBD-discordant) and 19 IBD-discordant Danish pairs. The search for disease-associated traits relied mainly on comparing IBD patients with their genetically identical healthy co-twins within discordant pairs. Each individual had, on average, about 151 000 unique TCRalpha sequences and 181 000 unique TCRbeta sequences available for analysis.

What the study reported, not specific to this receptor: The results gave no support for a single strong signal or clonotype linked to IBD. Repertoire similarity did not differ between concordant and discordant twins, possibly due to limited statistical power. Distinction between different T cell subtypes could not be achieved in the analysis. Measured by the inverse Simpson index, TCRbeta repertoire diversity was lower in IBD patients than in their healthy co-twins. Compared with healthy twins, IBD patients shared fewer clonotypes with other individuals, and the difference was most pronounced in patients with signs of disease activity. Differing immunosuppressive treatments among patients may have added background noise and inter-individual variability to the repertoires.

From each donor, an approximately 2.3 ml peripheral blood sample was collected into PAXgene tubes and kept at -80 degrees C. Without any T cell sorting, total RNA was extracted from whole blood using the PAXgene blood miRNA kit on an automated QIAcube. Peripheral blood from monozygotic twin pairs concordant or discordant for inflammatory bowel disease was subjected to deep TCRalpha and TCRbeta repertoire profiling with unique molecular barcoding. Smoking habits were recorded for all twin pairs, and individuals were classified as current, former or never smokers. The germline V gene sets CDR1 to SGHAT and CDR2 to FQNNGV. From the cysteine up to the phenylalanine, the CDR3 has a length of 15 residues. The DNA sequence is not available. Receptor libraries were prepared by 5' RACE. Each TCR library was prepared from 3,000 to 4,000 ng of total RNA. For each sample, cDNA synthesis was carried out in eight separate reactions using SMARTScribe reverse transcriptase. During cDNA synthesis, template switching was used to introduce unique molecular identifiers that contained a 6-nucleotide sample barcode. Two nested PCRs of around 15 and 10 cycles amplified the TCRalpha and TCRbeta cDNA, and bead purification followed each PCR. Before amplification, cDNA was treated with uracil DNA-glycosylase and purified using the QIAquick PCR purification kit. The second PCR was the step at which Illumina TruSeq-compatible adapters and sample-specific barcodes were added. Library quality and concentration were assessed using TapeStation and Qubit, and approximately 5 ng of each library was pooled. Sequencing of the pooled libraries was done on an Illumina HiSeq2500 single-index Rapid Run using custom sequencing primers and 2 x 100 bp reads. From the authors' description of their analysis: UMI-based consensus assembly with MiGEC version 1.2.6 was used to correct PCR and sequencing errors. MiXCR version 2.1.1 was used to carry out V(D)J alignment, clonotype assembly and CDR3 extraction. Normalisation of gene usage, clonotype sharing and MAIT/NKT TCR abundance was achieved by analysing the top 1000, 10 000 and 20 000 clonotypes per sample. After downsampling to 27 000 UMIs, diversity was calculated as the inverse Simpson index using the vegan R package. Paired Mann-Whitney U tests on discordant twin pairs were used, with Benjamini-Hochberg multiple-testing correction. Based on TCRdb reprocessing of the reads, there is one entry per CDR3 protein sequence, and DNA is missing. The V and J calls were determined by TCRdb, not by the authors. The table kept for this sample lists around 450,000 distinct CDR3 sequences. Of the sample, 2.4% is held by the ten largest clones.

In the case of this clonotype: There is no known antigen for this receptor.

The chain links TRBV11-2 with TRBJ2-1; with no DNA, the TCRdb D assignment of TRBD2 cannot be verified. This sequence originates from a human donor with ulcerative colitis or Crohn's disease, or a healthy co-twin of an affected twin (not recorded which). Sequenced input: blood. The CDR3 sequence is CASSFSSGEVNEQFF.